Following are 7 T cell receptor gamma chains from one sample sequenced in a study of γδ T cells in repeated Plasmodium falciparum infection. TCRdb fed the multiplex PCR reads to CATT. Of tens of thousands of gamma-chain clones in the sample, approximately 1.4% are singletons; the top ten hold 19%. Vgamma9/Vdelta2+ and Vdelta2-negative gammadelta T cells were flow-sorted from PBMC for bulk sequencing. Sample: gamma-delta T cells from blood. These receptors came from a pool of human donors (malaria-infected and uninfected, not separated).

This clone was seen at least ten times. TCRdb's entry gives the protein of a much larger clone, which mismatches this DNA's translation at residue 5, likely from a read error; the protein reported here is translated from the DNA. The chain has TRGV9 and TRGJ1 or TRGJ2. This CDR3 is 15 amino acids long. Trimming removed 5 bases from V and 6 bases from J; junction bases left unmatched: 16. Germline values: CDR1 GITISATS, CDR2 ISYDGTV (reference sequence). CDR3 nucleotides: TGTGCCTTGTGGGGGCCTCGCCTGGGGTCTTATAAGAAACTCTTT. Protein: CALWGPRLGSYKKLF.

At least ten counts were recorded for this clone. TCRdb's listed protein matches a much larger clone and diverges from this DNA's translation at residue 7, likely through a read error; the protein shown comes from the DNA. This sequence joins TRGV8 and TRGJ1 or TRGJ2. Germline V lookup: CDR1 VENAVY, CDR2 YDSYNSRV. V lost 0 bases and J lost 10; bases outside the gene matches: 6. This CDR3 is built from 12 residues. CDR3 region: CATWDRTWKKLF. As DNA, the CDR3 is TGTGCCACCTGGGATAGGACGTGGAAGAAACTCTTT.

This clone has a handful of counts. A read error likely explains why the TCRdb protein, taken from a much larger clone, differs from this DNA's translation at residue 10; the protein shown is translated from the DNA. The chain carries TRGV9 and TRGJ1 or TRGJ2. Because TCRdb records no J gene, it was assigned here through a match of the DNA to germline. V was pared by 0 bases and J by 12 bases, with 11 bases of the junction left unmatched. This CDR3 is 13 amino acids long. CDR1 is GITISATS, CDR2 ISYDGTV, per germline (reference sequence). The CDR3 DNA reads as TGTGCCTTGTGGGAGGTGCAAGGGCGAAGGAAACTCTTT. Its protein is CALWEVQGRRKLF.

A note on this clone: The protein given by TCRdb reflects a much larger clone and differs at residue 3 from this DNA's translation, likely from a read error; the protein shown is the DNA's translation. The chain carries TRGV9 and TRGJ1 or TRGJ2. TCRdb lists no J gene, so it was determined here by aligning the DNA to germline. Germline CDR1 is GITISATS and CDR2 is ISYDGTV (reference sequence). The CDR3 length is 14 residues. CDR3 residues: CASWEPEDYYKKLF. Written as DNA, the CDR3 is TGTGCCTCGTGGGAGCCGGAGGATTATTATAAGAAACTCTTT.

In this sample, this clone turned up many times. This DNA translates differently at residue 3 from the TCRdb protein, which is that of a much larger clone; a read error is likely, and the protein shown is the DNA's own translation. J is TRGJ1 or TRGJ2 and V is TRGV8. TCRdb is silent on the J gene; assignment here came from matching the DNA to germline. The CDR3 length is 21 residues. Germline assignment: CDR1 VENAVY and CDR2 YDSYNSRV. The chain's CDR3 is CAAWDTRPQGSPCEPYYKKLF. The CDR3 nucleotides read TGTGCCGCCTGGGATACCCGGCCCCAAGGTTCACCTTGTGAACCCTATTATAAGAAACTCTTT.

This clone came up a few times. A far larger clone differs by one base, so this is likely a read error. The V gene call reads TRGV4; no J gene was called. Germline V gene data show CDR1 as EGSTGY and CDR2 as YDSYTSSV. The CDR3 runs 11 residues. CDR3 in amino acids: CATWDNREKLF. The CDR3 DNA is TGTGCCACCTGGGATAATCGGGAGAAACTTTTT.

About this clone itself: The protein in TCRdb stems from a much larger clone and differs at residue 4 from this DNA's translation, likely a read error; here the protein is translated from the DNA. The chain recombines TRGV9 with TRGJ1 or TRGJ2. Germline values: CDR1 GITISATS, CDR2 ISYDGTV (reference sequence). The CDR3 length is 14 residues. This CDR3 reads CALLEVRFYYKKLF. CDR3 bases: TGTGCCTTGTTGGAGGTGCGTTTTTATTATAAGAAACTCTTT.